The source of this T cell receptor beta chain is a study of T cell responses to AZD1222 COVID-19 vaccine. Background on the study: Recipients boosted at about 4 weeks or about 12 weeks are pooled.

TCRdb's table, derived via immunoSEQ multiplex PCR, lists solely in-frame clones and lacks some. The sample lists roughly 72,000 clones, 85% occurring once. Study conclusions and caveats: Repertoire sampling happened only post peak T cell response. A mostly white British donor set with more females was recruited, and clonal diversity was possibly underestimated. Among AZD1222 vaccinees, only five to seven were seropositive at baseline.

A few counts support this clone. What it binds is unknown. V lost 3 bases, J lost 9 bases, and 10 bases stayed unmatched. CDR3 length equals 16 residues. The germline V gene has CDR1 WNHNN and CDR2 SYGVQD (reference sequence). The chain couples TRBV10-1 to TRBJ2-1; 11 nucleotides agree with TRBD2. Sample: peripheral blood, taken on day 0 of AZD1222 vaccination. The receptor was derived from an adult in good health. The CDR3 protein is CASSDRKTSGTSEQFF. CDR3 nucleotide sequence: TGCGCCAGCAGTGATCGGAAGACTAGCGGGACGAGTGAGCAGTTCTTC.